Below, 24 T cell receptor beta chains from the same sample are listed, as sequenced in a study of shared clonotypes between healthy human individuals. Some clones are missing from TCRdb's copy, which holds only in-frame ones; the method was immunoSEQ multiplex PCR. The data show a few million clones, with around 90% seen just once and roughly 0.14% held by the top ten. Material: naive CD4+ T cells sorted from blood. Documented subset: CD45RA+ positively selected. The receptors were sampled from a man aged 18 to 30 in good health.

The chain links TRBV28 to TRBJ1-2, with 7 nucleotides matching TRBD1. With V trimmed by 7 bases and J by 6 bases, 8 bases remained unmatched. This CDR3 comprises 13 residues. Germline V CDR1 and CDR2: MDHEN, SYDVKM. The chain's CDR3 is CASNLSGTDGYTF. The DNA for the CDR3 is TGTGCCAGCAACTTAAGCGGGACAGATGGCTACACCTTC.

The gene calls are TRBV7-2 and TRBJ1-2, with a possible D match to TRBD1 (6 bases). V lost 5 bases to trimming and J lost 8 bases, with 21 bases between them. Germline CDR1 SGHTA, CDR2 FQGNSA. CDR3 length: 15 amino acids. CDR3 DNA sequence: TGTGCCAGCAGCAAACCGGGACAACCCGTTTGGGGCTACACCTTC. Translated: CASSKPGQPVWGYTF.

This rearrangement joins TRBV7-2 to TRBJ2-1, with 15 bases matching TRBD2. This CDR3 has 17 residues. With 3 bases clipped from V and 4 bases from J, the junction kept 4 bases outside the gene matches. Germline assignment: CDR1 SGHTA and CDR2 FQGNSA. Here the CDR3 DNA reads TGTGCCAGCAGCTTTGCCGGGACTAGCGGGGGGTACAATGAGCAGTTCTTC. Its translation is CASSFAGTSGGYNEQFF.

The rearrangement joins TRBV2 to TRBJ2-3; TRBD1 matches 11 bases. The CDR3 spans 15 residues. V was clipped by 5 bases and J by 4 bases; unmatched bases: 5. Germline-derived CDR1 and CDR2 are SNHLY and FYNNEI. CDR3 in DNA: TGTGCCAGCAGTTCACGGACAGGGGGCCCAGATACGCAGTATTTT. Protein sequence: CASSSRTGGPDTQYF.

The CDR3 DNA is TGTGCCAGCAGCCAAGATGGGAAGGGGAACTACGAGCAGTACTTC. Encoded protein: CASSQDGKGNYEQYF. The V gene is TRBV14, the J gene TRBJ2-7, with D possibly TRBD1 on 5 matching bases. Germline V gene sequence: CDR1 SGHDN, CDR2 FVKESK. The V gene lost 0 bases and the J gene lost 3 bases, with 12 bases spanning the gap. This CDR3 is built from 15 residues. The entire variable domain, with the rest obtained from reference TRBV14 and TRBJ2-7, is as follows: EAGVTQFPSHSVIEKGQTVTLRCDPISGHDNLYWYRRVMGKEIKFLLHFVKESKQDESGMPNNRFLAERTGGTYSTLKVQPAELEDSGVYFCASSQDGKGNYEQYFGPGTRLTVT.

The rearrangement links TRBV6-5 to TRBJ1-1, with a tentative D call TRBD1 (5 bases). V was pared by 8 bases and J by 8 bases, with 12 bases between. Germline CDR1 reads MNHEY; CDR2 reads SVGAGI. The CDR3 loop spans 11 amino acids. For the CDR3, the DNA is TGTGCCAGCGGGCGACAGAACGAAGCTTTCTTT. Its translation is CASGRQNEAFF.

V and J are TRBV29-1 and TRBJ1-3; TRBD1 aligns across 7 bases. With V trimmed by 0 bases and J by 4 bases, 6 bases remained unmatched. The CDR3 has 15 amino acids. Germline loops: CDR1 SQVTM, CDR2 ANQGSEA. As DNA, the CDR3 is TGCAGCGTTGAAGAGGTACAGGGGACCGGAAACACCATATATTTT. This gives the protein CSVEEVQGTGNTIYF. The variable domain in full, with the rest retrieved from reference TRBV29-1 and TRBJ1-3, is SAVISQKPSRDICQRGTSLTIQCQVDSQVTMMFWYRQQPGQSLTLIATANQGSEATYESGFVIDKFPISRPNLTFSTLTVSNMSPEDSSIYLCSVEEVQGTGNTIYFGEGSWLTVV.

The chain has TRBV11-3 and TRBJ2-1; 11 nucleotides align to TRBD1. The CDR3 contains 17 residues. CDR1 and CDR2 from the germline V gene are SGHNT and YENEEA. The J segment lost 5 bases and the V segment lost 0 bases, leaving 6 bases of the junction unmatched. This CDR3 reads CASSLDTGQGENNEQFF. For the CDR3, the DNA is TGTGCCAGCAGCTTAGATACGGGACAGGGGGAGAACAATGAGCAGTTCTTC.

The chain couples TRBV29-1 to TRBJ1-2, with 9 positions matching TRBD1. The V and J ends lost 4 bases and 7 bases, in that order; junction bases with no gene match: 16. Per germline, CDR1 SQVTM and CDR2 ANQGSEA. This CDR3 contains 16 residues. For the CDR3, the DNA is TGCAGCGTTGCCGGGAAGAAGGACAGGGGAGTTTCTGGCTACACCTTC. Translation: CSVAGKKDRGVSGYTF.

The chain employs TRBV2 and TRBJ2-3; TRBD1 aligns across 8 bases. This CDR3 has 14 amino acids. From germline, CDR1 is SNHLY and CDR2 FYNNEI. The trim removed 7 bases at V and 2 bases at J, leaving 5 bases unmatched. The CDR3 DNA is TGTGCCAGCAAGGACAGGGTATCCACAGATACGCAGTATTTT. This codes for CASKDRVSTDTQYF.

This chain uses TRBV19 with TRBJ1-2, with D possibly TRBD1 on 6 matching bases. Germline values: CDR1 LNHDA, CDR2 SQIVND (reference sequence). The CDR3 has 15 amino acids. The V end lost 6 bases, the J end lost 0 bases, and 14 bases lay between the germline ends. The CDR3, as DNA: TGTGCCAGTAGCAGGGGACGGAACCCTAACTATGGCTACACCTTC. Translating gives CASSRGRNPNYGYTF.

In this sample, this clone turned up once. The sample holds other DNA sequences that translate to the same CDR3. In nucleotides, the CDR3 is TGCGCCAGCAGTGAGTCTGGCAGACAAGAGACCCAGTACTTC. Translating it yields CASSESGRQETQYF. The chain carries TRBV10-1 and TRBJ2-5; no reliable D call. V was clipped by 0 bases and J by 2 bases, with 7 bases between them. The CDR3 length is 14 residues. Germline-derived CDR1 and CDR2 are WNHNN and SYGVQD (reference sequence).

The V gene is TRBV5-1, the J gene TRBJ2-7; D is possibly TRBD1 (6 bases). V lost 5 bases and J lost 5, with 20 bases in between. CDR1 SGHRS and CDR2 YFSETQ come from the germline V gene. This CDR3 has 15 residues. The CDR3 coding sequence is TGCGCCAGCAGGCAACAGGGTTCATCGCCTAACGAGCAGTACTTC. Encoded protein: CASRQQGSSPNEQYF.

This sequence joins TRBV9 and TRBJ2-2; D might be TRBD1 (5 bases). The CDR3 is 16 residues long. The germline V gene has CDR1 SGDLS and CDR2 YYNGEE. The V end lost 6 bases, the J end lost 2 bases, and 17 bases lay between the germline ends. CDR3: CASNLSPTVNTGELFF. The CDR3 nucleotides are TGTGCCAGCAACCTATCCCCGACAGTCAACACCGGGGAGCTGTTTTTT.

The J gene is TRBJ2-7, the V gene TRBV5-8; the match to TRBD1 covers 11 bases. The CDR3 has 16 amino acids. The junction had 4 bases not matched to a gene; V was cut back by 1 base and J by 1 base. Germline loops: CDR1 SGHTS, CDR2 YDEGEE. The CDR3 nucleotides read TGTGCCAGCAGCTTGCATGGGACAGGGGGTTCCTACGAGCAGTACTTC. This sequence encodes CASSLHGTGGSYEQYF.

This rearrangement joins TRBV6-6 to TRBJ2-7; 13 positions match TRBD2. CDR1 is MNHNY, CDR2 SVGAGI, per germline (reference sequence). There are 16 residues in the CDR3. V shed 2 bases, J shed 1 base, and the junction held 2 bases outside the gene matches. The CDR3 region is CASSYLGLAGSYEQYF. In DNA, the CDR3 is TGTGCCAGCAGTTACCTGGGACTAGCGGGATCCTACGAGCAGTACTTC.

As concerns this clone: Other DNA sequences in this sample translate to the same CDR3. The chain recombines TRBV28 with TRBJ2-7; 7 bases map to TRBD1. This CDR3 is 13 amino acids long. The V and J ends lost 3 bases and 3 bases, in that order; junction bases with no gene match: 2. Germline loops: CDR1 MDHEN, CDR2 SYDVKM. CDR3 region: CASSLNRGYEQYF. The CDR3 coding sequence is TGTGCCAGCAGTTTGAACAGGGGCTACGAGCAGTACTTC.

This chain's CDR3 is CASSLGQGFDEQFF. The DNA for the CDR3 is TGTGCCAGCAGCTTGGGACAGGGGTTCGATGAGCAGTTCTTC. The chain is built from TRBV5-6 and TRBJ2-1; 8 nucleotides line up with TRBD1. V shed 0 bases, J shed 8 bases, and the junction held 4 bases outside the gene matches. CDR1 and CDR2 (germline): SGHDT, YYEEEE. The CDR3 sequence is 14 residues long. The full variable domain, rest sourced from reference TRBV5-6 and TRBJ2-1, is DAGVTQSPTHLIKTRGQQVTLRCSPKSGHDTVSWYQQALGQGPQFIFQYYEEEERQRGNFPDRFSGHQFPNYSSELNVNALLLGDSALYLCASSLGQGFDEQFFGPGTRLTVL.

V usage is TRBV27 and J usage is TRBJ1-2, with D possibly matching TRBD1 (5 bases). Germline values: CDR1 MNHEY, CDR2 SMNVEV (reference sequence). V was clipped by 5 bases and J by 8 bases, with 21 bases between them. The CDR3 has 15 amino acids. CDR3: CASSPPGGEREGYTF. CDR3 DNA: TGTGCCAGCAGTCCCCCTGGAGGGGAAAGAGAGGGCTACACCTTC.

V is TRBV18 and J is TRBJ2-7; D might be TRBD1 (5 bases). V was clipped by 8 bases and J by 3 bases, with 14 bases between them. CDR1 is KGHSH, CDR2 LQKENI, per germline. The CDR3 loop spans 13 amino acids. CDR3 bases: TGTGCCAGCGACAAAGGGGAAGGCTACGAGCAGTACTTC. This sequence encodes CASDKGEGYEQYF.

The gene calls are TRBV27 and TRBJ1-5; no clear D. The CDR3 is made up of 15 amino acids. Germline CDR1 reads MNHEY; CDR2 reads SMNVEV (reference sequence). Trimming removed 0 bases from V and 7 bases from J, with 13 bases in between. The DNA for the CDR3 is TGTGCCAGCAGTTTATCGGCCCCGCGGTGGCAGCCCCAGCATTTT. This encodes CASSLSAPRWQPQHF.

The chain links TRBV9 to TRBJ1-6; the match to TRBD1 covers 9 bases. V shed 3 bases, J shed 6 bases, and the junction held 7 bases outside the gene matches. The V gene's germline CDR1 is SGDLS and CDR2 YYNGEE. The CDR3 extends over 16 amino acids. Here the CDR3 DNA reads TGTGCCAGCAGCGCCCGCCGGGACAGGGTTAATTCACCCCTCCACTTT. The encoded protein is CASSARRDRVNSPLHF.

This sequence joins TRBV7-3 and TRBJ2-3, with D tentatively TRBD2 (7 bases). This CDR3 spans 17 amino acids. V dropped 5 bases and J dropped 5 bases, with 23 bases sitting between them. Per the germline V gene, CDR1 is SGHTA and CDR2 is FQGTGA. CDR3 loop: CASSPTSYGGLGDTQYF. DNA of the CDR3: TGTGCCAGCAGCCCCACCTCCTACGGGGGGCTCGGAGATACGCAGTATTTT.

This sequence joins TRBV2 and TRBJ2-7; no reliable D call. The V end was cut by 3 bases, the J end by 2 bases, with 11 bases between. This CDR3 contains 14 residues. Germline loops: CDR1 SNHLY, CDR2 FYNNEI. CDR3 in DNA: TGTGCCAGCAGTGACGACACGAGAACCTACGAGCAGTACTTC. Its translation: CASSDDTRTYEQYF.